This T cell receptor beta chain was observed in a study of shared clonotypes between healthy human individuals. Notes on the study in general: Few donors limited the genetic and exposure-history diversity represented.

Points on this clone: Antigen specificity is unknown.

Method: immunoSEQ multiplex PCR; TCRdb's copy keeps in-frame clones and lacks some. There are about half a million clones in the sample; less than 85% occur only once, and under 15% lies in the top ten. The CDR3 contains 14 residues. CDR1 is LNHDA and CDR2 is SQIVND in the germline V gene (reference sequence). The V and J ends lost 1 base and 0 bases respectively, with 4 bases between them. The chain has TRBV19 and TRBJ2-1; unclear D gene. The sequence came from a woman in her forties in good health. Some clones in this sample may be carry-over from other donors' samples. The sample taken for sequencing was PBMCs. The CDR3 DNA follows: TGTGCCAGTAGTATAGCGGGCTCCTACAATGAGCAGTTCTTC. This gives the protein CASSIAGSYNEQFF. Using reference TRBV19 and TRBJ2-1 for the parts outside the CDR3, the full variable domain is DGGITQSPKYLFRKEGQNVTLSCEQNLNHDAMYWYRQDPGQGLRLIYYSQIVNDFQKGDIAEGYSVSREKKESFPLTVTSAQKNPTAFYLCASSIAGSYNEQFFGPGTRLTVL.